Here is one T cell receptor (beta chain) with its context. Its antigen is as yet unknown. This entry is derived from a study of T cells in Graves' hyperthyroidism and ophthalmopathy. Findings of the study overall: Most thyroid clonotypes with frequency above 0.001 were detected in blood.

Amplification of TCR beta CDR3 regions was performed using RNA transcripts as template. A first-round RT-PCR of the TCR CDR3 used the HTBI primer set. TCRdb reprocessed the multiplex PCR reads via MiXCR and lists one record per CDR3 protein. The sample carries under 400,000 distinct CDR3 sequences, 13% to 15% recorded once. The study excluded patients with uncontrolled infection, other autoimmune disease, pregnancy or lactation. Looked up from germline, CDR1 is DFQATT and CDR2 is SNEGSKA (reference sequence). There are 16 residues in the CDR3. Losses at the gene ends were 0 bases for V and 7 bases for J; bases not matched to a gene: 10.

The receptor was derived from a woman in her sixties with Graves' ophthalmopathy. The chain uses TRBV20-1 and TRBJ2-7, with 12 bases aligning to TRBD2. Source material: blood. CDR3 coding DNA: TGCAGTGCTAGAGAGTCTAGCGGGAGGGCCTTGGGGGAGCAGTACTTC. Protein product: CSARESSGRALGEQYF.